The 26 T cell receptor beta chains below were found in one sample sequenced in a study of response to subunit inactivated influenza vaccine. TCRdb recomputed calls from the RT-PCR reads with MiXCR, one row per CDR3 protein. The table records 550,000 to 650,000 distinct CDR3 sequences, 12% of them present only once. Material: PBMCs from blood, obtained on the day of vaccination. The source of these receptors is a man aged 45 to 65 who received an inactivated influenza vaccine.

This clonotype has a handful of counts. The rearrangement links TRBV29-1 to TRBJ2-7, with TRBD1 as a possible D gene (5 bases). Germline-derived CDR1 and CDR2 are SQVTM and ANQGSEA. V dropped 2 bases and J dropped 5 bases, with 19 bases sitting between them. The CDR3 contains 15 residues. The CDR3 coding sequence is TGCAGCGTTGAATTGGGGCAGGCCCCTCCGGACGAGCAGTACTTC. Encoded protein: CSVELGQAPPDEQYF.

The chain combines TRBV10-3 with TRBJ2-3; tentatively, D is TRBD2 (6 bases). This CDR3 has 14 residues. The V gene lost 8 bases and the J gene lost 0 bases, with 12 bases spanning the gap. CDR1 and CDR2 from the germline V gene are ENHRY and SYGVKD. The CDR3 here is CAIRREHSTDTQYF. The CDR3 coding sequence is TGTGCCATCCGTCGGGAGCATAGCACAGATACGCAGTATTTT.

The V call is TRBV28, the J call TRBJ2-1; D is ambiguous. V dropped 3 bases and J dropped 1 base, with 10 bases sitting between them. Germline CDR1 reads MDHEN; CDR2 reads SYDVKM. CDR3 length: 15 amino acids. In DNA form, the CDR3 reads TGTGCCAGCAGTTTGATGGGAAGGTCCTACAATGAGCAGTTCTTC. Amino acid sequence: CASSLMGRSYNEQFF.

This chain links TRBV11-3 with TRBJ1-6; the D is unclear. The germline V gene encodes CDR1 SGHNT and CDR2 YENEEA. CDR3 length: 19 amino acids. The ends were cut back, 1 base at V and 0 bases at J, with 16 bases in the middle. The CDR3 loop reads CASSLVREYWSSYNSPLHF. CDR3 nucleotide sequence: TGTGCCAGCAGCTTAGTTAGGGAGTACTGGAGCTCCTATAATTCACCCCTCCACTTT.

This clonotype was detected a few times. The V and J genes are TRBV20-1 and TRBJ2-1; 14 bases align to TRBD2. The CDR3 extends over 20 amino acids. Germline values: CDR1 DFQATT, CDR2 SNEGSKA (reference sequence). The ends lost 0 bases at V and 0 bases at J; junction bases unmatched: 10. The CDR3: CSARDISGTSGGSSYNEQFF. In nucleotides, the CDR3 is TGCAGTGCTAGAGATATCTCGGGGACTAGCGGGGGTAGCTCCTACAATGAGCAGTTCTTC.

The table lists this clonotype with many counts. This chain links TRBV6-2 or TRBV6-3 with TRBJ2-7, with D possibly matching TRBD2 (5 bases). V was shortened by 0 bases and J by 7 bases, with 7 bases between the two germline ends. The CDR3 extends over 12 amino acids. Germline values: CDR1 MNHEY, CDR2 SVGEGT. The CDR3 sequence is CASSYSRGEQYF. CDR3 sequence (DNA): TGTGCCAGCAGTTACTCGCGCGGGGAGCAGTACTTC.

This clonotype has more than one count but fewer than ten. This chain connects TRBV6-1 to TRBJ1-2; D possibly corresponds to TRBD1 (6 bases). CDR3 length: 16 amino acids. Germline V gives CDR1 MNHNS, CDR2 SASEGT. Deletions cut 6 bases from V and 1 base from J, with 18 bases between. This chain's CDR3 is CASSRLGDTVNYGYTF. The CDR3 region has the DNA TGTGCCAGCAGCCGCTTGGGGGACACCGTTAACTATGGCTACACCTTC.

The rearrangement links TRBV18 to TRBJ2-4; no clear D gene. This CDR3 region has 12 residues. Germline V lookup: CDR1 KGHSH, CDR2 LQKENI. V dropped 6 bases and J dropped 5 bases, with 8 bases sitting between them. This CDR3 reads CASSHPQNIQYF. CDR3 DNA sequence: TGTGCCAGCTCTCATCCCCAAAACATTCAGTACTTC. Filled out from reference TRBV18 and TRBJ2-4, the complete variable domain reads NAGVMQNPRHLVRRRGQEARLRCSPMKGHSHVYWYRQLPEEGLKFMVYLQKENIIDESGMPKERFSAEFPKEGPSILRIQQVVRGDSAAYFCASSHPQNIQYFGAGTRLSVL.

This clonotype came up a few times. The chain joins TRBV27 to TRBJ2-3; the match to TRBD2 covers 7 bases. J gave up 2 bases and V 2 bases, and 13 bases lay outside the gene matches. The CDR3 runs to 18 residues. The germline CDR1 and CDR2 sequences are MNHEY and SMNVEV (reference sequence). CDR3 sequence: CASSLVAGLWEYTDTQYF. The CDR3 nucleotides read TGTGCCAGCAGTTTAGTAGCGGGCCTATGGGAATACACAGATACGCAGTATTTT.

This clonotype showed up many times. V usage is TRBV28 and J usage is TRBJ2-7; 10 nucleotides line up with TRBD1. The CDR3 length is 14 residues. The germline V gene has CDR1 MDHEN and CDR2 SYDVKM. J lost 3 bases, V lost 8 bases, and 7 bases had no gene match. CDR3: CASALGDRGYEQYF. The CDR3 DNA reads as TGTGCCAGCGCCCTCGGGGACAGGGGCTACGAGCAGTACTTC.

The sample holds a few counts of this clonotype. The V and J genes are TRBV13 and TRBJ1-2, with D maybe TRBD1 (6 bases). The germline V gene encodes CDR1 PRHDT and CDR2 FYEKMQ (reference sequence). V lost 4 bases and J 3 bases, leaving 21 bases between the germline ends. The CDR3 contains 17 residues. The CDR3 nucleotides read TGTGCCAGCAGCTCACCGTTTACAGGGAGTAATGACTATGGCTACACCTTC. Encoded protein: CASSSPFTGSNDYGYTF. Combining the CDR3 with reference TRBV13 and TRBJ1-2 gives the whole variable domain AAGVIQSPRHLIKEKRETATLKCYPIPRHDTVYWYQQGPGQDPQFLISFYEKMQSDKGSIPDRFSAQQFSDYHSELNMSSLELGDSALYFCASSSPFTGSNDYGYTFGSGTRLTVV.

The table lists this clonotype with many counts. The rearrangement joins TRBV12-3 or TRBV12-4 to TRBJ2-2, with D possibly matching TRBD2 (6 bases). V shed 8 bases and J shed 5 bases, with 12 bases lying between them. This CDR3 comprises 13 residues. CDR3 in DNA: TGTGCCAGCGGCTTGGGGGGAACCGGGGAGCTGTTTTTT. Amino acid sequence: CASGLGGTGELFF.

J is TRBJ2-7 and V is TRBV29-1; 7 nucleotides align to TRBD1. The CDR3 loop spans 14 amino acids. Germline CDR1 is SQVTM and CDR2 is ANQGSEA. The V segment lost 4 bases and the J segment 3 bases; nucleotides outside the gene matches: 9. CDR3 in amino acids: CSVVRTGGNYEQYF. The CDR3 nucleotides are TGCAGCGTTGTACGGACAGGTGGGAACTACGAGCAGTACTTC.

This clonotype showed up many times. The chain uses TRBV4-3 and TRBJ2-1; possibly TRBD1 for D (5 bases). The CDR3 consists of 14 residues. V dropped 1 base and J dropped 7 bases, with 11 bases sitting between them. CDR1 and CDR2 from the germline V gene are LGHNA and YSLEER. The CDR3 sequence is CASSQGLGRNEQFF. For the CDR3, the DNA is TGCGCCAGCAGCCAAGGGTTGGGGCGGAATGAGCAGTTCTTC.

This clonotype was recorded many times. The chain combines TRBV11-2 with TRBJ1-2; D remains ambiguous. The CDR3 extends over 13 amino acids. CDR1 is SGHAT and CDR2 is FQNNGV in the germline V gene. The V end was cut by 5 bases, the J end by 8 bases, with 15 bases between. The CDR3 here is CASSAATSGGYTF. In DNA form, the CDR3 reads TGTGCCAGCAGCGCAGCGACGTCTGGGGGCTACACCTTC.

This clonotype was detected ten times or more. The chain carries TRBV6-2 or TRBV6-3 and TRBJ2-2; perhaps TRBD2 as D (6 bases). Germline assignment: CDR1 MNHEY and CDR2 SVGEGT. The V end lost 4 bases, the J end lost 7 bases, and 13 bases lay between the germline ends. This CDR3 spans 14 amino acids. CDR3 residues: CASSSGLFGGELFF. CDR3 DNA: TGTGCCAGCAGTTCGGGACTCTTCGGCGGGGAGCTGTTTTTT.

The chain joins TRBV5-1 to TRBJ1-4; no firm D call. The V gene's germline CDR1 is SGHRS and CDR2 YFSETQ. The germline V and J ends were trimmed by 2 bases and 0 bases, with 5 bases remaining between them. The CDR3 is made up of 14 amino acids. CDR3 DNA sequence: TGCGCCAGCAGCTTCGGTGCAACTAATGAAAAACTGTTTTTT. It yields the protein CASSFGATNEKLFF. Complete variable domain (other parts from reference TRBV5-1 and TRBJ1-4): KAGVTQTPRYLIKTRGQQVTLSCSPISGHRSVSWYQQTPGQGLQFLFEYFSETQRNKGNFPGRFSGRQFSNSRSEMNVSTLELGDSALYLCASSFGATNEKLFFGSGTQLSVL.

This clonotype was counted between two and nine times. The V call is TRBV4-2, the J call TRBJ2-3; no clear D. The germline V gene encodes CDR1 LGHNA and CDR2 YNFKEQ. V shed 2 bases and J shed 3 bases, with 6 bases lying between them. CDR3 size: 13 residues. CDR3 nucleotide sequence: TGTGCCAGCAGCCAAAGTGGTACAGATACGCAGTATTTT. Translated: CASSQSGTDTQYF.

This clonotype was picked up a small number of times. The chain joins TRBV6-2 or TRBV6-3 to TRBJ2-1, with 12 bases identical to TRBD2. This CDR3 contains 16 residues. Germline lookup yields CDR1 MNHEY and CDR2 SVGEGT. After removal of 5 bases from V and 7 bases from J, the junction contained 9 bases not matched to a gene. CDR3 residues: CASSGTSGSLGNEQFF. The DNA of the CDR3 is TGTGCCAGCAGTGGGACTAGCGGGTCACTTGGGAATGAGCAGTTCTTC.

This chain connects TRBV7-2 to TRBJ2-1; TRBD2 matches 11 bases. Germline loops: CDR1 SGHTA, CDR2 FQGNSA. V was clipped by 1 base and J by 3 bases; unmatched bases: 5. The CDR3 is 17 amino acids. The CDR3 sequence is CASSLGGTSGFYNEQFF. The DNA for the CDR3 is TGTGCCAGCAGCTTAGGGGGGACTAGCGGTTTCTACAATGAGCAGTTCTTC.

In its sample, this clonotype was seen a few times. The chain is built from TRBV20-1 and TRBJ2-1; unclear D gene. CDR1 is DFQATT and CDR2 is SNEGSKA in the germline V gene (reference sequence). Trimming shortened V by 6 bases and J by 2 bases, and 17 bases separated the two germline ends. The CDR3 has 15 residues. The CDR3 DNA sequence: TGCAGTGCAAACGCCAGACACCTCCCCTACAATGAGCAGTTCTTC. It encodes CSANARHLPYNEQFF.

This sequence joins TRBV6-5 and TRBJ1-2; D is undetermined. The CDR3 extends over 14 amino acids. Deletions cut 0 bases from V and 7 bases from J, with 12 bases between. CDR1 is MNHEY and CDR2 is SVGAGI in the germline V gene. The CDR3, as DNA: TGTGCCAGCAGTTACTCGTTTGAGGAGGGTGGCTACACCTTC. Protein sequence: CASSYSFEEGGYTF.

This clonotype was seen a handful of times. This chain joins TRBV29-1 and TRBJ2-5, with D perhaps matching TRBD2 (5 bases). This CDR3 has 12 residues. Trimming stripped 8 bases from V and 5 bases from J, with 15 bases between. The germline V gene encodes CDR1 SQVTM and CDR2 ANQGSEA. CDR3 amino acids: CSTLRRGETQYF. CDR3 coding DNA: TGCAGCACTTTGCGGCGAGGGGAGACCCAGTACTTC.

V and J are TRBV6-1 and TRBJ1-6; tentative D call: TRBD1 (5 bases). Germline lookup yields CDR1 MNHNS and CDR2 SASEGT. V was pared by 6 bases and J by 9 bases, with 15 bases between. The CDR3 loop spans 14 amino acids. CDR3 residues: CASRPGGGGSPLHF. The CDR3 nucleotides are TGTGCCAGCAGGCCCGGGGGGGGTGGTTCACCCCTCCACTTT.

The table lists this clonotype with a few counts. The CDR3 is CASSPPTSYEQYF. CDR3 sequence (DNA): TGTGCCAGCAGCCCCCCGACTAGCTACGAGCAGTACTTC. J is TRBJ2-7 and V is TRBV18; D is perhaps TRBD2 (6 bases). CDR1 is KGHSH and CDR2 is LQKENI in the germline V gene. The V end lost 8 bases, the J end lost 3 bases, and 14 bases lay between the germline ends. The CDR3 runs to 13 residues. Combining the CDR3 with reference TRBV18 and TRBJ2-7 gives the whole variable domain NAGVMQNPRHLVRRRGQEARLRCSPMKGHSHVYWYRQLPEEGLKFMVYLQKENIIDESGMPKERFSAEFPKEGPSILRIQQVVRGDSAAYFCASSPPTSYEQYFGPGTRLTVT.

This chain joins TRBV27 and TRBJ2-7; 7 bases match TRBD1. The CDR3 has 14 amino acids. V was pared by 7 bases and J by 2 bases, with 8 bases of the junction left unmatched. Germline V lookup: CDR1 MNHEY, CDR2 SMNVEV (reference sequence). Here the CDR3 DNA reads TGTGCCAGCAACGCCATGACAGGGACCTACGAGCAGTACTTC. Translating gives CASNAMTGTYEQYF.